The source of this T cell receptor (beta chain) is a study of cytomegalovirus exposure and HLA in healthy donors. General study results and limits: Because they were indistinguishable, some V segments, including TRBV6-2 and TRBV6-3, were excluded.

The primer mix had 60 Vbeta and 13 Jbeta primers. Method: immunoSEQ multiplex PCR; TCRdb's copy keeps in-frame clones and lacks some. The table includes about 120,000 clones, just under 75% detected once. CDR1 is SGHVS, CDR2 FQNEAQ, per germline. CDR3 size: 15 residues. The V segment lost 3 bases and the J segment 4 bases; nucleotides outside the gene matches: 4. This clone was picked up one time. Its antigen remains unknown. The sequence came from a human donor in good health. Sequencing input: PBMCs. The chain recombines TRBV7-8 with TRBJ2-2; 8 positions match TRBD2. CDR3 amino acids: CASSFVLAGTGELFF. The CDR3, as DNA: TGTGCCAGCAGCTTTGTCCTAGCGGGCACCGGGGAGCTGTTTTTT.